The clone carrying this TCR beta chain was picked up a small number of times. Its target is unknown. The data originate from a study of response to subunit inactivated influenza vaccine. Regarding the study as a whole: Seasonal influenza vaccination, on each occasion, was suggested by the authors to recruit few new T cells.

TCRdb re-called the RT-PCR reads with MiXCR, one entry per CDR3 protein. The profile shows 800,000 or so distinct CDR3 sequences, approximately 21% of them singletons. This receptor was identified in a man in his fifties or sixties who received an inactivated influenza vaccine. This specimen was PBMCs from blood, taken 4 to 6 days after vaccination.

The CDR3 region is CASSQPGLGKTYEQYF. The CDR3 DNA sequence: TGTGCCAGCAGTCAACCGGGACTAGGGAAGACCTACGAGCAGTACTTC. The rearrangement links TRBV6-1 to TRBJ2-7; 8 bases match TRBD2. With V trimmed by 5 bases and J by 2 bases, 11 bases remained unmatched. There are 16 residues in the CDR3. Germline CDR1 MNHNS, CDR2 SASEGT.